This T cell receptor (beta chain) was captured in a study of CD8+CD57+ T cells in acquired aplastic anemia. Study background: The study obtained an average of 3.2 ug of DNA from sorted CD4+ and CD8+ cells. Overall study results and limits: Common to patients and controls were twenty-nine CD8+ CDR3 sequences. In CD8+ cells, Simpson's diversity showed no significant difference between patients and controls.

TCR beta VDJ and CDR3 profiling used genomic DNA as template. TCRdb re-called the reads through MiXCR, storing one row per CDR3 protein. The table records some 200,000 distinct CDR3 sequences, about half of them present only once. The CDR3 totals 15 residues. J gave up 4 bases and V 3 bases, and 6 bases lay outside the gene matches. All patients picked for sequencing had shown, by flow cytometry, an expansion of CD8+CD57+ cells. Diagnosis of severe acquired aplastic anemia applied to all patients. Comments on this clonotype: Its cognate antigen is unknown.

The chain links TRBV12-3 or TRBV12-4 to TRBJ2-7, with 10 bases aligning to TRBD1. The sequenced material came from sorted CD4+, CD8+, or CD8+CD57+ T cells (not recorded which) from PBMCs. The receptor was isolated from a human donor with aplastic anemia. The CDR3 here is CASSFLGQGGYEQYF. DNA for the CDR3: TGTGCCAGCAGTTTCCTAGGACAGGGGGGATACGAGCAGTACTTC.